This T cell receptor (beta chain) was found in a study of blood T cells in healthy people across ages. Staff drew about 10 milliliters of peripheral blood from each donor. V was clipped by 5 bases and J by 9 bases, with 10 bases between them. Germline assignment: CDR1 SEHNR and CDR2 FQNEAQ (reference sequence). This CDR3 is 11 amino acids long. Overall study results and limits: Naive CD4+ cells and diversity were both higher in long-lived donors than in aged donors. In older individuals, TCR beta diversity per million T cells was lower, falling roughly linearly with age.

Through a sample-barcoded 5' primer and a J-beta primer mix, a second PCR was run for roughly 7 to 12 cycles. A template-switch adaptor containing 12 random nucleotides labeled each cDNA molecule. MiXCR was run by TCRdb on the 5' RACE reads, yielding one entry per CDR3 protein. This sample has some 1.4 million distinct CDR3 sequences, with approximately 40% found just once. On this clonotype itself: No antigen is known for it.

Sequencing input: blood. The sequence came from a woman under 30 in good health. The rearrangement links TRBV7-9 to TRBJ1-2; D remains unclear. The DNA for the CDR3 is TGTGCCAGCAGCGTCGACATAAGCTACACCTTC. It yields the protein CASSVDISYTF.